These T cell receptor beta chains were read from a single sample in a study of shared clonotypes between healthy human individuals. Produced via immunoSEQ multiplex PCR; TCRdb's table is partial and in-frame only. The sample holds some 2 million clones, 85% to 95% seen once. The sequenced sample consisted of naive CD4+ T cells sorted from blood. The receptors originated from a man younger than 35 in good health. The CDR3 runs from the conserved cysteine through the conserved F or W. Fields, in order: V gene, J gene, D gene, clone size, CDR3 protein, CDR3 DNA. The D gene is left open where the match is weak. Not every row has a clone size; where given, it reads once, few, many or a size class.

v_gene: TRBV11-3
j_gene: TRBJ2-7
d_gene: TRBD1
abundance: -
CDR3aa: CASSLDLDTGTGVYEQYF
CDR3nt: TGTGCCAGCAGCTTAGATTTAGATACCGGGACAGGGGTATACGAGCAGTACTTC

v_gene: TRBV25-1
j_gene: TRBJ2-1
d_gene: TRBD1
abundance: -
CDR3aa: CASSEAGTGRDEQFF
CDR3nt: TGTGCCAGCAGTGAAGCCGGGACAGGGAGGGATGAGCAGTTCTTC

v_gene: TRBV7-9
j_gene: TRBJ1-5
d_gene: TRBD1
abundance: -
CDR3aa: CASSSGQGGRQGQPQHF
CDR3nt: TGTGCCAGCAGCAGCGGACAGGGAGGGAGGCAAGGTCAGCCCCAGCATTTT

v_gene: TRBV27
j_gene: TRBJ2-5
d_gene: -
abundance: few
CDR3aa: CARSFQSEETQYF
CDR3nt: TGTGCCAGAAGCTTCCAATCTGAAGAGACCCAGTACTTC

v_gene: TRBV7-9
j_gene: TRBJ1-4
d_gene: -
abundance: -
CDR3aa: CASSLVGGGNEKLFF
CDR3nt: TGTGCCAGCAGCTTAGTTGGGGGTGGCAATGAAAAACTGTTTTTT

v_gene: TRBV10-3
j_gene: TRBJ2-1
d_gene: -
abundance: -
CDR3aa: CAISDSDEQFF
CDR3nt: TGTGCCATCAGTGATAGCGATGAGCAGTTCTTC

v_gene: TRBV5-1
j_gene: TRBJ2-1
d_gene: -
abundance: -
CDR3aa: CASSLDSHYNEQFF
CDR3nt: TGCGCCAGCAGCTTGGACAGTCACTACAATGAGCAGTTCTTC

v_gene: TRBV6-5
j_gene: TRBJ2-2
d_gene: -
abundance: -
CDR3aa: CASSYSAGTGELFF
CDR3nt: TGTGCCAGCAGTTACTCGGCGGGCACCGGGGAGCTGTTTTTT

v_gene: TRBV11-3
j_gene: TRBJ2-5
d_gene: TRBD2
abundance: -
CDR3aa: CASSPGLAGQETQYF
CDR3nt: TGTGCCAGCAGCCCGGGACTAGCGGGGCAAGAGACCCAGTACTTC

v_gene: TRBV7-3
j_gene: TRBJ1-6
d_gene: -
abundance: -
CDR3aa: CASSLLGVYNSPLHF
CDR3nt: TGTGCCAGCAGCTTACTGGGAGTGTATAATTCACCCCTCCACTTT

v_gene: TRBV6-5
j_gene: TRBJ1-2
d_gene: TRBD1
abundance: -
CDR3aa: CASRYGQDYGYTF
CDR3nt: TGTGCCAGCAGGTACGGACAGGACTATGGCTACACCTTC

v_gene: TRBV6-1
j_gene: TRBJ2-2
d_gene: TRBD2
abundance: -
CDR3aa: CASSDRTSRLTAELFF
CDR3nt: TGTGCCAGCAGTGATCGGACTAGCCGACTAACCGCGGAGCTGTTTTTT

v_gene: TRBV18
j_gene: TRBJ1-5
d_gene: -
abundance: -
CDR3aa: CASSPLEGQPQHF
CDR3nt: TGTGCCAGCTCACCGCTGGAAGGGCAGCCCCAGCATTTT

v_gene: TRBV4-1
j_gene: TRBJ2-7
d_gene: TRBD2
abundance: -
CDR3aa: CASRLAELSEQYF
CDR3nt: TGCGCCAGCAGACTAGCGGAGCTATCCGAGCAGTACTTC

v_gene: TRBV7-9
j_gene: TRBJ2-2
d_gene: -
abundance: -
CDR3aa: CASPRLRGVGGELFF
CDR3nt: TGTGCCAGCCCCCGCCTCAGGGGGGTCGGCGGGGAGCTGTTTTTT

v_gene: TRBV7-9
j_gene: TRBJ1-3
d_gene: -
abundance: -
CDR3aa: CASQGSGNTIYF
CDR3nt: TGTGCCAGCCAGGGTTCGGGAAACACCATATATTTT

v_gene: TRBV7-2
j_gene: TRBJ2-7
d_gene: -
abundance: -
CDR3aa: CASSISGNSYEQYF
CDR3nt: TGTGCCAGCAGTATTAGCGGAAACTCCTACGAGCAGTACTTC

v_gene: TRBV5-4
j_gene: TRBJ1-3
d_gene: TRBD1
abundance: -
CDR3aa: CASSWDRGAGNTIYF
CDR3nt: TGTGCCAGCAGCTGGGACAGGGGTGCAGGAAACACCATATATTTT

v_gene: TRBV9
j_gene: TRBJ1-1
d_gene: TRBD1
abundance: -
CDR3aa: CASSVSVTGPNTEAFF
CDR3nt: TGTGCCAGCAGCGTGTCGGTGACAGGGCCGAACACTGAAGCTTTCTTT

v_gene: TRBV12-5
j_gene: TRBJ2-5
d_gene: TRBD2
abundance: -
CDR3aa: CATLAAGVETQYF
CDR3nt: TGTGCTACCCTAGCGGCGGGAGTAGAGACCCAGTACTTC

v_gene: TRBV2
j_gene: TRBJ1-4
d_gene: TRBD1
abundance: -
CDR3aa: CASRKGQLNEKLFF
CDR3nt: TGTGCCAGCAGAAAGGGACAGTTAAATGAAAAACTGTTTTTT

v_gene: TRBV4-1
j_gene: TRBJ2-5
d_gene: -
abundance: -
CDR3aa: CASSQGGLETQYF
CDR3nt: TGCGCCAGCAGCCAAGGAGGGTTGGAGACCCAGTACTTC

v_gene: TRBV19
j_gene: TRBJ1-4
d_gene: -
abundance: -
CDR3aa: CASSARGTNEKLFF
CDR3nt: TGTGCCAGTAGTGCGAGGGGGACTAATGAAAAACTGTTTTTT

v_gene: TRBV19
j_gene: TRBJ1-1
d_gene: -
abundance: few
CDR3aa: CASPRWTRDTEAFF
CDR3nt: TGTGCCAGTCCTAGGTGGACAAGGGACACTGAAGCTTTCTTT

v_gene: TRBV4-3
j_gene: TRBJ1-2
d_gene: -
abundance: -
CDR3aa: CASSQETGSQEGYTF
CDR3nt: TGCGCCAGCAGCCAAGAAACAGGGTCACAAGAAGGCTACACCTTC

v_gene: TRBV30
j_gene: TRBJ1-6
d_gene: -
abundance: -
CDR3aa: CAWSEASPLHF
CDR3nt: TGTGCCTGGAGTGAAGCTTCACCCCTCCACTTT

v_gene: TRBV1
j_gene: TRBJ2-3
d_gene: -
abundance: -
CDR3aa: CTSSPEMGGGTDTQYF
CDR3nt: TGCACCAGCAGCCCCGAAATGGGGGGTGGCACAGATACGCAGTATTTT

v_gene: TRBV7-9
j_gene: TRBJ2-3
d_gene: -
abundance: -
CDR3aa: CASSLIDTQYF
CDR3nt: TGTGCCAGCAGCTTAATAGATACGCAGTATTTT

v_gene: TRBV10-1
j_gene: TRBJ1-5
d_gene: -
abundance: -
CDR3aa: CASSRRGVSGPQHF
CDR3nt: TGCGCCAGCAGCCGGAGGGGCGTCTCCGGGCCCCAGCATTTT

v_gene: TRBV5-6
j_gene: TRBJ2-7
d_gene: -
abundance: -
CDR3aa: CASSLTVSSYEQYF
CDR3nt: TGTGCCAGCAGCTTGACAGTCAGCTCCTACGAGCAGTACTTC

v_gene: TRBV28
j_gene: TRBJ2-5
d_gene: -
abundance: once
CDR3aa: CASSLLSQASYF
CDR3nt: TGTGCCAGCAGTTTACTGTCGCAGGCGTCCTACTTC

v_gene: TRBV11-3
j_gene: TRBJ1-6
d_gene: TRBD1
abundance: -
CDR3aa: CASSLVGGPEDSPLHF
CDR3nt: TGTGCCAGCAGCTTAGTAGGGGGCCCGGAAGATTCACCCCTCCACTTT

v_gene: TRBV2
j_gene: TRBJ2-3
d_gene: -
abundance: -
CDR3aa: CASSREFTDTQYF
CDR3nt: TGTGCCAGCAGCAGGGAGTTCACAGATACGCAGTATTTT

v_gene: TRBV5-6
j_gene: TRBJ2-2
d_gene: TRBD2
abundance: -
CDR3aa: CASSRTGLAGNTGELFF
CDR3nt: TGTGCCAGCAGCCGGACCGGACTAGCGGGAAACACCGGGGAGCTGTTTTTT

v_gene: TRBV30
j_gene: TRBJ1-4
d_gene: -
abundance: -
CDR3aa: CAQRQSGNEKLFF
CDR3nt: TGTGCCCAACGGCAGAGCGGAAATGAAAAACTGTTTTTT

v_gene: TRBV27
j_gene: TRBJ2-1
d_gene: TRBD2
abundance: -
CDR3aa: CASSPRDYSNEQFF
CDR3nt: TGTGCCAGCAGTCCGAGGGACTACAGCAATGAGCAGTTCTTC

v_gene: TRBV5-8
j_gene: TRBJ1-4
d_gene: -
abundance: -
CDR3aa: CASRIRGSEKLFF
CDR3nt: TGTGCCAGCAGAATTCGGGGTTCTGAAAAACTGTTTTTT

v_gene: TRBV20-1
j_gene: TRBJ2-1
d_gene: -
abundance: -
CDR3aa: CSARASVEQFF
CDR3nt: TGCAGTGCTAGAGCCAGCGTTGAGCAGTTCTTC

v_gene: TRBV6-1
j_gene: TRBJ2-3
d_gene: TRBD2
abundance: -
CDR3aa: CASRSASGGPDTQYF
CDR3nt: TGTGCCAGCAGGTCGGCTAGCGGGGGCCCAGATACGCAGTATTTT

v_gene: TRBV6-6
j_gene: TRBJ1-1
d_gene: -
abundance: -
CDR3aa: CASNWGAGTEAFF
CDR3nt: TGTGCCAGCAACTGGGGGGCGGGCACTGAAGCTTTCTTT

v_gene: TRBV18
j_gene: TRBJ2-7
d_gene: -
abundance: -
CDR3aa: CASSPQGPLDEQYF
CDR3nt: TGTGCCAGCTCACCACAGGGGCCTCTAGACGAGCAGTACTTC